This T cell receptor (beta chain) emerged from a study of cytomegalovirus exposure and HLA in healthy donors. 13 Jbeta primers and 60 Vbeta primers were used for the PCR. Some clones are missing from TCRdb's copy, which holds only in-frame ones; the method was immunoSEQ multiplex PCR. The repertoire holds under 200,000 clones, with over 65% as singletons. In germline, CDR1 is PRHDT, CDR2 FYEKMQ (reference sequence). Trimming took 5 bases from V and 2 from J; bases not matched to a gene: 11. This CDR3 has 17 residues. The clonotype was recovered from a woman in her forties in good health and CMV-seronegative. The rearrangement joins TRBV13 to TRBJ2-5; 10 nucleotides agree with TRBD2. Sequencing was done on a sample of PBMCs. The CDR3 is CASSPQWPSGGQETQYF. The CDR3 bases are TGTGCCAGCAGCCCACAGTGGCCTAGCGGGGGACAAGAGACCCAGTACTTC.